Listed here are 7 T cell receptor beta chains from one sample, sequenced in a study of blood T cell repertoires in COVID-19. Sequencing used immunoSEQ multiplex PCR; TCRdb keeps in-frame clones, though not all of them. The sample carries about 330,000 clones, 88% recorded once. The sample comprised peripheral blood. The receptor set was obtained from a woman between 50 and 59 years old with active or convalescent COVID-19.

The V call is TRBV7-6, the J call TRBJ1-5; 7 nucleotides align to TRBD1. The CDR3 sequence is 15 residues long. V was clipped by 5 bases and J by 4 bases; unmatched bases: 8. CDR1 is SGHVS, CDR2 FNYEAQ, per germline. The CDR3 region has the DNA TGTGCCAGCAGCCCCTTGACAGGGTTAAATCAGCCCCAGCATTTT. As protein: CASSPLTGLNQPQHF.

This rearrangement joins TRBV30 to TRBJ1-1, with a weak D call TRBD1 (5 bases). CDR1 is GTSNPN and CDR2 is SVGIG in the germline V gene (reference sequence). The CDR3 covers 15 residues. Trimming stripped 5 bases from V and 1 base from J, with 17 bases between. The CDR3 here is CAWSTPGPRNTEAFF. The CDR3 DNA reads TGTGCCTGGTCAACACCAGGGCCGCGGAACACTGAAGCTTTCTTT.

The rearrangement links TRBV18 to TRBJ1-5; maybe TRBD1 (5 bases). The germline CDR1 and CDR2 sequences are KGHSH and LQKENI. V lost 2 bases, J lost 9 bases, and 14 bases lay in between. This CDR3 comprises 14 residues. The CDR3 reads CASSPGQAPGPQHF. As DNA, the CDR3 is TGTGCCAGCTCACCAGGACAAGCCCCTGGGCCCCAGCATTTT.

The chain recombines TRBV5-1 with TRBJ1-1; unclear D gene. The CDR3 is 16 amino acids. The V gene lost 3 bases and the J gene lost 4 bases, with 19 bases spanning the gap. Germline assignment: CDR1 SGHRS and CDR2 YFSETQ. CDR3 in amino acids: CASSSKGGLGSTEAFF. As DNA, the CDR3 is TGCGCCAGCAGCTCAAAGGGTGGGTTGGGGAGCACTGAAGCTTTCTTT.

The DNA of the CDR3 is TGTGCCTGCAACAGGGATACTGAAGCTTTCTTT. Encoded protein: CACNRDTEAFF. The chain joins TRBV30 to TRBJ1-1; TRBD1 is a possible D gene (6 bases). There are 11 residues in the CDR3. V lost 6 bases to trimming and J lost 5 bases, with 10 bases between them. Per the germline V gene, CDR1 is GTSNPN and CDR2 is SVGIG (reference sequence).

The rearrangement joins TRBV24-1 to TRBJ1-3; D call uncertain. Germline V gives CDR1 KGHDR, CDR2 SFDVKD. V was shortened by 4 bases and J by 0 bases, with 9 bases between the two germline ends. The CDR3 is 15 residues long. CDR3 nucleotide sequence: TGTGCCACCAGTGACGCACAAAGCTCTGGAAACACCATATATTTT. Translated: CATSDAQSSGNTIYF.

The chain is built from TRBV18 and TRBJ1-5; D ambiguous. Trimming took 3 bases from V and 8 from J, leaving 11 bases between them. CDR1 and CDR2 (germline): KGHSH, LQKENI. The CDR3 has 13 residues. CDR3 in amino acids: CASSPSELEPQHF. DNA of the CDR3: TGTGCCAGCTCACCCTCCGAGTTGGAGCCCCAGCATTTT.